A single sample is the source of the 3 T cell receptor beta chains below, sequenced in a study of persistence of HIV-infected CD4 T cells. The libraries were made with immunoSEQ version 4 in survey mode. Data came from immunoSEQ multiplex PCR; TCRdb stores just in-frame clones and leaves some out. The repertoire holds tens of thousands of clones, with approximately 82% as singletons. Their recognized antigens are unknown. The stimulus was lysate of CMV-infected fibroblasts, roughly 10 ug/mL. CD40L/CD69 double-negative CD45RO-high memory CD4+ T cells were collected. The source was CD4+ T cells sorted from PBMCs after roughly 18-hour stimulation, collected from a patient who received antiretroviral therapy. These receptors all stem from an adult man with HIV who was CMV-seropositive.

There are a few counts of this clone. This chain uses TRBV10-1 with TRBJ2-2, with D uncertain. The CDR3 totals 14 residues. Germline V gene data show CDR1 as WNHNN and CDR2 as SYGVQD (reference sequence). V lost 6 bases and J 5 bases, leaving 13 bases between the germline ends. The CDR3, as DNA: TGCGCCAGCAGGGTGAACGGCGAGACCGGGGAGCTGTTTTTT. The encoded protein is CASRVNGETGELFF.

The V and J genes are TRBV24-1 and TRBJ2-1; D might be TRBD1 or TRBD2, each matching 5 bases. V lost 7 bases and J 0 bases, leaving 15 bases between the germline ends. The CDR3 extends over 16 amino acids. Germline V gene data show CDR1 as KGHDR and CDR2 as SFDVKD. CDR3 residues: CATSPPQAGSYNEQFF. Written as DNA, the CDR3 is TGTGCCACCAGCCCCCCACAGGCGGGCTCCTACAATGAGCAGTTCTTC.

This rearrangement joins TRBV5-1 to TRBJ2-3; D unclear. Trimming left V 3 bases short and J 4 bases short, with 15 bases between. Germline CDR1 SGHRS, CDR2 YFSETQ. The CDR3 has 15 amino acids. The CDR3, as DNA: TGCGCCAGCAGCTGGGGTGGGTTGGCCCCAGATACGCAGTATTTT. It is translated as CASSWGGLAPDTQYF. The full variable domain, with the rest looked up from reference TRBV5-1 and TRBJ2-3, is KAGVTQTPRYLIKTRGQQVTLSCSPISGHRSVSWYQQTPGQGLQFLFEYFSETQRNKGNFPGRFSGRQFSNSRSEMNVSTLELGDSALYLCASSWGGLAPDTQYFGPGTRLTVL.